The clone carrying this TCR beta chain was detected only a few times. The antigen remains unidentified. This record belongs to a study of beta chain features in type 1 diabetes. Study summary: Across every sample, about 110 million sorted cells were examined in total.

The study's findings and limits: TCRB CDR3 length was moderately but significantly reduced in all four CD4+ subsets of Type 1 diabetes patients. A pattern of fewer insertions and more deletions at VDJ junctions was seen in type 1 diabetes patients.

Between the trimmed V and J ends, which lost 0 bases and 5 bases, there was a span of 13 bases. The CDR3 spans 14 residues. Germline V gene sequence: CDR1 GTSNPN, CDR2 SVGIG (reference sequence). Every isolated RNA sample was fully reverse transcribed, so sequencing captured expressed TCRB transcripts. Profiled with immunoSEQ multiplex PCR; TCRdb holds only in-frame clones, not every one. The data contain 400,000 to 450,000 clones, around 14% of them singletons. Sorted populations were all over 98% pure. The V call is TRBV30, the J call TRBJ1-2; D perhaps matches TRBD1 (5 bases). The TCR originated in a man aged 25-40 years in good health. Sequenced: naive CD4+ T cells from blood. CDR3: CAWSVGRVWYGYTF. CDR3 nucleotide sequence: TGTGCCTGGAGTGTAGGCAGGGTGTGGTATGGCTACACCTTC.